A single sample gave rise to the 29 T cell receptor beta chains below, sequenced in a study of blood T cells in healthy people across ages. The use of a sample-barcoded 5' primer and a J-beta primer mix characterized a second PCR of roughly 6 to 11 cycles. A single record per CDR3 protein comes from TCRdb applying MiXCR to the 5' RACE reads. The sample yields 600,000 to 800,000 distinct CDR3 sequences, roughly half seen once. The sequenced sample consisted of blood. Source of these receptors: a woman older than 75 in good health.

The CDR3 sequence: CAISVREDTQYF. CDR3 DNA sequence: TGTGCCATCAGTGTCAGGGAAGATACGCAGTATTTT. The rearrangement links TRBV10-3 to TRBJ2-3, with D perhaps TRBD1 (5 bases). The ends were cut back, 4 bases at V and 5 bases at J, with 7 bases in the middle. The CDR3 is 12 residues long. The germline gives CDR1 ENHRY, CDR2 SYGVKD.

With respect to this clonotype: Sequence at one end of the junction differs from germline and may be a read error. The V gene is TRBV18, the J gene TRBJ2-2, with TRBD1 identical over 7 bases. Germline CDR1 and CDR2: KGHSH and LQKENI. This CDR3 contains 15 residues. CDR3 loop: CASSTQGLNTGVLFF. CDR3 DNA sequence: TGTGCCAGCTCAACACAGGGGCTGAACACCGGGGTGCTGTTTTTT.

The rearrangement joins TRBV25-1 to TRBJ2-2; tentatively, D is TRBD1 (5 bases). V lost 3 bases and J 3 bases, leaving 8 bases between the germline ends. CDR3 length: 14 residues. Germline V CDR1 and CDR2: MGHDK, SYGVNS. CDR3 sequence: CASSEVTDTGELFF. In DNA form, the CDR3 reads TGTGCCAGCAGTGAGGTGACAGACACCGGGGAGCTGTTTTTT.

The gene calls are TRBV20-1 and TRBJ1-1; the match to TRBD1 covers 7 bases. This CDR3 spans 14 amino acids. V shed 2 bases and J 2 bases; nucleotides not matched to a gene: 5. Per germline, CDR1 DFQATT and CDR2 SNEGSKA (reference sequence). The CDR3 bases are TGCAGTGCTAGACGGGAGGGGGCCAACACTGAAGCTTTCTTT. Translation gives CSARREGANTEAFF.

The chain joins TRBV5-6 to TRBJ2-5; the D is unclear. The J call may be in error: the DNA end matches TRBJ2-1 better. CDR1 and CDR2 from the germline V gene are SGHDT and YYEEEE. CDR3 size: 12 residues. The CDR3 loop is CASSFIGETQFF. The CDR3 DNA follows: TGTGCCAGCAGCTTTATTGGAGAGACCCAGTTCTTC.

The chain uses TRBV2 and TRBJ2-5; D gene unclear. V lost 3 bases to trimming and J lost 5 bases, with 16 bases between them. CDR1 and CDR2 from the germline V gene are SNHLY and FYNNEI. The length of the CDR3 is 15 residues. The CDR3 DNA is TGTGCCAGCAGTGATTCGGCTTTCTTTGGGGAGACCCAGTACTTC. It yields the protein CASSDSAFFGETQYF.

There are many counts of this clonotype. V gene TRBV7-2 combines with J gene TRBJ1-1, with D unclear. This CDR3 contains 13 residues. Trimming took 3 bases from V and 5 from J, leaving 10 bases between them. The V gene's germline CDR1 is SGHTA and CDR2 FQGNSA. CDR3 sequence reads: CASSLGVGTEAFF. CDR3 sequence (DNA): TGTGCCAGCAGCTTGGGCGTCGGAACTGAAGCTTTCTTT.

The V and J genes are TRBV5-6 and TRBJ2-6, with unresolved D. The CDR3 totals 15 residues. The ends were cut back, 8 bases at V and 2 bases at J, with 14 bases in the middle. Germline-derived CDR1 and CDR2 are SGHDT and YYEEEE. DNA of the CDR3: TGTGCCAGTAGACTTTGGATCGCTGGGGCCAACGTCCTGACTTTC. It yields the protein CASRLWIAGANVLTF.

This chain connects TRBV20-1 to TRBJ1-6; 7 bases are shared with TRBD1. The ends lost 4 bases at V and 1 base at J; junction bases unmatched: 7. CDR1 DFQATT and CDR2 SNEGSKA come from the germline V gene (reference sequence). This CDR3 has 16 amino acids. The DNA of the CDR3 is TGCAGTGCTACTAGGGGGCGGGGGTCCTATAATTCACCCCTCCACTTT. It encodes CSATRGRGSYNSPLHF.

This clonotype was seen a handful of times. This sequence joins TRBV27 and TRBJ2-7; 7 nucleotides line up with TRBD2. CDR1 and CDR2 (germline): MNHEY, SMNVEV (reference sequence). This CDR3 has 15 amino acids. Trimming at V came to 5 bases and at J to 2 bases, leaving 9 bases not matched to a gene. CDR3 protein: CASSLQSSGPYEQYF. The DNA of the CDR3 is TGTGCCAGCAGTCTCCAATCTAGCGGTCCCTACGAGCAGTACTTC.

The sample holds a few counts of this clonotype. One junction end disagrees with the germline gene, perhaps due to a read error. In DNA form, the CDR3 reads TGTGCCAGCTCAGACACAGGGGGCAACCAGCCCCAGCATTTT. Translated: CASSDTGGNQPQHF. The chain recombines TRBV18 with TRBJ1-5; 9 nucleotides line up with TRBD1. The CDR3 totals 14 residues. CDR1 is KGHSH and CDR2 is LQKENI in the germline V gene.

The table lists this clonotype with many counts. This chain links TRBV5-1 with TRBJ2-1; 9 bases align to TRBD1. CDR1 is SGHRS, CDR2 YFSETQ, per germline. The V and J ends lost 0 bases and 12 bases, in that order; junction bases with no gene match: 10. The CDR3 runs to 15 residues. The DNA for the CDR3 is TGCGCCAGCAGCTTGGATCCCGGGACGGACAGGGGGCAGTTCTTC. Translated: CASSLDPGTDRGQFF.

The chain combines TRBV7-9 with TRBJ2-3; D is undetermined. The germline V gene has CDR1 SEHNR and CDR2 FQNEAQ (reference sequence). The V and J ends lost 8 bases and 1 base respectively, with 19 bases between them. CDR3 length: 16 amino acids. CDR3 sequence: CASGHPGPYRTDTQYF. CDR3 nucleotides: TGTGCCAGCGGCCACCCCGGGCCTTACCGCACAGATACGCAGTATTTT.

There are a few counts of this clonotype. The V gene is TRBV28, the J gene TRBJ2-5; no clear D gene. TRBJ2-7 explains the end of the DNA better; the J call may be wrong. CDR3 size: 12 residues. Germline loops: CDR1 MDHEN, CDR2 SYDVKM. CDR3 DNA sequence: TGTGCCAGCAGTTTATCCAGGAACGAGCAGTACTTC. Its protein is CASSLSRNEQYF.

A single count supports this clonotype. V usage is TRBV7-2 and J usage is TRBJ1-2; D may be TRBD1 (5 bases). Trimming stripped 5 bases from V and 10 bases from J, with 17 bases between. Per germline, CDR1 SGHTA and CDR2 FQGNSA. This CDR3 is 13 amino acids long. CDR3 residues: CASSPHAQETYTF. In DNA form, the CDR3 reads TGTGCCAGCAGCCCCCATGCACAGGAGACCTACACCTTC.

This clonotype has a count of ten or more. V usage is TRBV5-1 and J usage is TRBJ2-7; D uncertain. Germline V CDR1 and CDR2: SGHRS, YFSETQ. CDR3 length equals 14 residues. V was clipped by 0 bases and J by 2 bases, with 9 bases between them. CDR3 coding DNA: TGCGCCAGCAGCTTGGTAGTGGGGACCTACGAGCAGTACTTC. Protein sequence: CASSLVVGTYEQYF.

This clonotype has a count of ten or more. The chain joins TRBV20-1 to TRBJ2-7; TRBD1 might be the D (6 bases). Trimming removed 3 bases from V and 5 bases from J, with 14 bases in between. The CDR3 extends over 13 amino acids. Germline lookup yields CDR1 DFQATT and CDR2 SNEGSKA (reference sequence). CDR3 sequence (DNA): TGCAGTGCTAGGGCTGGGGGCAGGAACGAGCAGTACTTC. This codes for CSARAGGRNEQYF.

The chain combines TRBV6-1 with TRBJ2-3; D not resolved. The V end lost 6 bases, the J end lost 0 bases, and 13 bases lay between the germline ends. CDR3 length equals 15 residues. Germline V gene sequence: CDR1 MNHNS, CDR2 SASEGT. The CDR3 DNA reads TGTGCCAGCAGCGCTCTCGCTATGAGCACAGATACGCAGTATTTT. This gives the protein CASSALAMSTDTQYF.

This chain joins TRBV9 and TRBJ2-5; tentatively, D is TRBD2 (5 bases). Trimming took off 3 bases at V and 1 base at J, with 13 bases between the two ends. The CDR3 totals 15 residues. Germline CDR1 is SGDLS and CDR2 is YYNGEE. The CDR3 DNA reads as TGTGCCAGCAGCGGTAGAGCGGTACCCCAAGAGACCCAGTACTTC. Encoded protein: CASSGRAVPQETQYF.

The chain employs TRBV5-1 and TRBJ2-1, with a possible D match to TRBD2 (5 bases). Germline loops: CDR1 SGHRS, CDR2 YFSETQ. There are 14 residues in the CDR3. Trimming removed 0 bases at V and 9 bases at J, with 13 bases between. This CDR3 reads CASSLGFGGIEQFF. The CDR3 DNA reads as TGCGCCAGCAGCTTGGGTTTTGGAGGTATTGAGCAGTTCTTC.

The chain employs TRBV20-1 and TRBJ2-3; D not resolved. CDR1 DFQATT and CDR2 SNEGSKA come from the germline V gene (reference sequence). V gave up 3 bases and J gave up 6 bases, with 13 bases separating them. The CDR3 sequence is 13 residues long. The CDR3 protein is CSASGPRWDTQYF. CDR3 in DNA: TGCAGTGCTAGCGGTCCCCGGTGGGATACGCAGTATTTT.

This clonotype was found many times. The J gene is TRBJ1-6, the V gene TRBV24-1, with a possible D match to TRBD1 (5 bases). The ends were cut back, 4 bases at V and 7 bases at J, with 22 bases in the middle. The germline V gene has CDR1 KGHDR and CDR2 SFDVKD. The CDR3 runs 18 residues. CDR3 in amino acids: CATSDLSPTDSENSPLHF. The CDR3 DNA follows: TGTGCCACCAGTGACCTTTCCCCTACAGACAGCGAAAATTCACCCCTCCACTTT.

The chain recombines TRBV5-1 with TRBJ1-2; a possible D gene is TRBD1 (5 bases). V was clipped by 4 bases and J by 7 bases, with 11 bases between them. The CDR3 runs to 12 residues. Germline CDR1 reads SGHRS; CDR2 reads YFSETQ. The CDR3 sequence: CASSPGSGGYTF. CDR3 nucleotide sequence: TGCGCCAGCAGCCCAGGGTCTGGTGGCTACACCTTC. Using reference TRBV5-1 and TRBJ1-2 for the parts outside the CDR3, the full variable domain is KAGVTQTPRYLIKTRGQQVTLSCSPISGHRSVSWYQQTPGQGLQFLFEYFSETQRNKGNFPGRFSGRQFSNSRSEMNVSTLELGDSALYLCASSPGSGGYTFGSGTRLTVV.

V and J are TRBV20-1 and TRBJ2-7, with TRBD2 matching 9 bases. Per germline, CDR1 DFQATT and CDR2 SNEGSKA (reference sequence). The CDR3 contains 14 residues. CDR3 protein: CKVSGSSRYNEQYF. The CDR3 DNA follows: TGCAAGGTTAGCGGGAGCTCAAGATACAATGAGCAGTACTTC.

The rearrangement joins TRBV7-2 to TRBJ2-4; D perhaps matches TRBD2 (7 bases). Germline CDR1 reads SGHTA; CDR2 reads FQGNSA. The ends were cut back, 1 base at V and 0 bases at J, with 10 bases in the middle. The CDR3 totals 16 residues. The CDR3 DNA reads TGTGCCAGCAGCTTAGGGGGGGGCCGAGCCAAAAACATTCAGTACTTC. Protein: CASSLGGGRAKNIQYF. Using reference TRBV7-2 and TRBJ2-4 for the parts outside the CDR3, the full variable domain is GAGVSQSPSNKVTEKGKDVELRCDPISGHTALYWYRQSLGQGLEFLIYFQGNSAPDKSGLPSDRFSAERTGGSVSTLTIQRTQQEDSAVYLCASSLGGGRAKNIQYFGAGTRLSVL.

This clonotype was seen ten or more times. The chain links TRBV6-1 to TRBJ1-4, with no clear D. V was trimmed by 6 bases and J by 8 bases, leaving 7 bases between them. CDR1 MNHNS and CDR2 SASEGT come from the germline V gene. The CDR3 is 11 residues long. CDR3 loop: CASREKEKLFF. DNA of the CDR3: TGTGCCAGCAGAGAAAAGGAAAAACTGTTTTTT.

The chain carries TRBV12-3 or TRBV12-4 and TRBJ1-2; D is undetermined. Between the trimmed V and J ends, which lost 7 bases and 6 bases, there was a span of 21 bases. The CDR3 is 15 residues long. CDR3 sequence reads: CASTGLGGVWNGYTF. The CDR3 coding sequence is TGTGCCAGCACCGGCCTGGGTGGGGTATGGAATGGCTACACCTTC.

J is TRBJ1-5 and V is TRBV28; no clear D. V was pared by 2 bases and J by 6 bases, with 5 bases between. In germline, CDR1 is MDHEN, CDR2 SYDVKM. The CDR3 consists of 12 residues. This chain's CDR3 is CASSLRIQPQHF. CDR3 DNA: TGTGCCAGCAGTTTAAGGATTCAGCCCCAGCATTTT.

This clonotype appeared a few times. The chain carries TRBV20-1 and TRBJ1-5, with TRBD1 identical over 7 bases. This CDR3 spans 13 amino acids. V lost 5 bases, J lost 7 bases, and 8 bases stayed unmatched. The germline CDR1 and CDR2 sequences are DFQATT and SNEGSKA (reference sequence). The CDR3 loop is CSARGQVEQPQHF. Written as DNA, the CDR3 is TGCAGTGCTCGAGGACAGGTAGAACAGCCCCAGCATTTT.